The clone carrying this T cell receptor (beta chain) has at least ten counts. Its antigen is undetermined. Unique molecular identifiers were added to individual cDNA molecules. Each CDR3 protein gets one entry after TCRdb re-called the 5' RACE reads with MiXCR. In the table there are around 70,000 distinct CDR3 sequences, more than 9% of which are singletons. The source of the sample is a study of early T cells in non-severe SARS-CoV-2 infection. For the study at large: The authors sequenced bulk RNA from unsorted whole blood, leaving chains unpaired.

Study-wide points: Anti-spike CD8 responses were favored by VDJdb matching, which missed private and CD4 specificities.

This sequence was found in an adult who was a healthcare worker with PCR-confirmed SARS-CoV-2 infection or an uninfected control (not recorded which). The sequencing sample was made of whole blood.

The chain's CDR3 is CASSRESGNYGYTF. The CDR3 nucleotides read TGTGCCAGTAGTAGAGAGTCCGGGAACTATGGCTACACCTTC. V usage is TRBV19 and J usage is TRBJ1-2; D is uncertain. Germline V gene data show CDR1 as LNHDA and CDR2 as SQIVND (reference sequence). CDR3 length: 14 residues. The V end was cut by 4 bases, the J end by 2 bases, with 11 bases between.